This TCR beta chain emerged from a study of OX40 agonist ivuxolimab in advanced cancers. Study-level findings and limits: Researchers did not determine the expanded peripheral T cells' antigen specificity.

Note on this clone: Antigen specificity is unknown.

The length of the CDR3 is 16 residues. V was cut by 6 bases and J by 5 bases, with 17 bases left in between. CDR1 is SGHTA, CDR2 FQGNSA, per germline. TCRdb's table, derived via immunoSEQ multiplex PCR, lists solely in-frame clones and lacks some. The sample carries over 60,000 clones, around 91% recorded once. Sequences were derived from CD4+ or CD8+ T cells sorted from blood, sampled in a trial of the OX40 agonist ivuxolimab. The chain recombines TRBV7-2 with TRBJ1-6, with D possibly being TRBD1 (6 bases). The origin of this receptor is an adult with an advanced solid tumor such as melanoma, head and neck, liver or kidney cancer. CDR3 DNA: TGTGCCAGCAGTTTGGCTGGGGGGGCCAATAATTCACCCCTCCACTTT. Protein product: CASSLAGGANNSPLHF.